This T cell receptor beta chain was documented in a study of T-cell memory formation after mild COVID-19. Study conclusions and caveats: Researchers report contracting CD4+ clones mostly in CM and EM, with CD8+ clones in EMRA.

5'RACE with constant-segment primers built TCRalpha and TCRbeta cDNA libraries with UMIs. TCRdb reprocessed the 5' RACE reads with MiXCR, giving one entry per CDR3 protein. The table shows tens of thousands of distinct CDR3 sequences, with over 15% occurring only once. As for this clonotype: The antigen remains unidentified.

The receptor was derived from an adult woman who had mild COVID-19 (a few samples of this study predate the infection). Cell type and time point are not known. The sample taken for sequencing was PBMCs or a T cell subset sorted from them (not recorded which).

CDR3 residues: CASRQGGRNQPQHF. As DNA, the CDR3 is TGTGCCAGCAGGCAAGGTGGCAGAAATCAGCCCCAGCATTTT. The chain employs TRBV7-2 and TRBJ1-5; D ambiguous. This CDR3 spans 14 amino acids. Germline V CDR1 and CDR2: SGHTA, FQGNSA. Trimming took off 6 bases at V and 4 bases at J, with 13 bases between the two ends.